A single sample gave rise to the 26 T cell receptor beta chains below, sequenced in a study of blood T cell repertoires in COVID-19. The data were produced by immunoSEQ multiplex PCR, yet TCRdb's version contains in-frame clones alone and is incomplete. The sample has roughly 97,000 clones; 84% are singletons. Sequenced: peripheral blood. The origin of the receptors is a man aged 55-75 years with acute or convalescent COVID-19.

This clone was seen more than once but under ten times. The rearrangement joins TRBV2 to TRBJ1-5, with D perhaps TRBD1 (6 bases). The CDR3 runs 13 residues. CDR1 SNHLY and CDR2 FYNNEI come from the germline V gene. The V end lost 0 bases, the J end lost 15 bases, and 15 bases lay between the germline ends. CDR3 nucleotides: TGTGCCAGCAGTGAAGCGCGGGGAGGGGGGCTGCATTTT. Amino acids: CASSEARGGGLHF.

The chain carries TRBV4-3 and TRBJ2-1, with 7 nucleotides matching TRBD1. Germline V gene sequence: CDR1 LGHNA, CDR2 YSLEER. After removal of 8 bases from V and 5 bases from J, the junction contained 3 bases not matched to a gene. CDR3 length equals 12 residues. CDR3 amino acids: CASGQGDNEQFF. CDR3 sequence (DNA): TGCGCCAGCGGGCAGGGGGACAATGAGCAGTTCTTC.

This clone appeared a single time. V and J are TRBV5-4 and TRBJ2-7, with 9 bases identical to TRBD1. This CDR3 has 17 residues. Per the germline V gene, CDR1 is SGHNT and CDR2 is YYREEE (reference sequence). Trimming cost V 7 bases and J 2 bases; bases outside gene matches: 16. The CDR3: CASRPGTGTIFPYEQYF. CDR3 DNA sequence: TGTGCCAGCCGACCCGGGACAGGGACAATCTTCCCCTACGAGCAGTACTTC. Using reference TRBV5-4 and TRBJ2-7 for the parts outside the CDR3, the full variable domain is ETGVTQSPTHLIKTRGQQVTLRCSSQSGHNTVSWYQQALGQGPQFIFQYYREEENGRGNFPPRFSGLQFPNYSSELNVNALELDDSALYLCASRPGTGTIFPYEQYFGPGTRLTVT.

The J gene is TRBJ1-1, the V gene TRBV29-1, with TRBD1 as a possible D gene (6 bases). The V and J ends lost 3 bases and 8 bases respectively, with 19 bases between them. Germline assignment: CDR1 SQVTM and CDR2 ANQGSEA. The CDR3 spans 14 residues. The CDR3 protein is CSVDSSRGSSEAFF. Written as DNA, the CDR3 is TGCAGCGTTGATTCATCCAGGGGTTCTTCCGAAGCTTTCTTT.

V and J are TRBV7-2 and TRBJ2-5; 10 bases match TRBD2. The CDR3 runs to 16 residues. In germline, CDR1 is SGHTA, CDR2 FQGNSA. V was pared by 6 bases and J by 7 bases, with 14 bases of the junction left unmatched. Here the CDR3 reads CASRPFLAGVLGTQYF. CDR3 DNA: TGTGCCAGCAGACCATTTCTAGCGGGAGTCCTTGGGACCCAGTACTTC. The full variable domain, with the rest looked up from reference TRBV7-2 and TRBJ2-5, is GAGVSQSPSNKVTEKGKDVELRCDPISGHTALYWYRQSLGQGLEFLIYFQGNSAPDKSGLPSDRFSAERTGGSVSTLTIQRTQQEDSAVYLCASRPFLAGVLGTQYFGPGTRLLVL.

This clone was observed once. The CDR3 nucleotides read TGTGCCAGCAGTTGGGCTAGCGGGAGCCAGGTGAGAGGCACAGATACGCAGTATTTT. Translation gives CASSWASGSQVRGTDTQYF. The chain employs TRBV27 and TRBJ2-3, with 10 bases matching TRBD2. Per germline, CDR1 MNHEY and CDR2 SMNVEV (reference sequence). The V gene end was trimmed by 4 bases and the J gene end by 1 base; junction bases not matched to a gene: 14. CDR3 length equals 19 residues.

The chain employs TRBV6-5 and TRBJ2-2; 8 bases agree with TRBD2. Germline trimming cut 6 bases from V and 2 bases from J; bases unmatched to any gene: 2. CDR1 and CDR2 (germline): MNHEY, SVGAGI. The CDR3 runs to 14 residues. CDR3 coding DNA: TGTGCCAGCAGACTAGCGGAAAACACCGGGGAGCTGTTTTTT. This sequence encodes CASRLAENTGELFF.

The CDR3 loop reads CASSLVGRGQDTQYF. DNA for the CDR3: TGTGCCAGCAGCTTAGTGGGCAGGGGGCAAGATACGCAGTATTTT. The chain couples TRBV11-3 to TRBJ2-3; 8 bases fit TRBD1. V dropped 1 base and J dropped 5; count of bases not matched to a gene: 5. The CDR3 is made up of 15 amino acids. Germline V gene sequence: CDR1 SGHNT, CDR2 YENEEA.

The chain is built from TRBV2 and TRBJ1-5; 9 nucleotides agree with TRBD1. The germline V gene encodes CDR1 SNHLY and CDR2 FYNNEI. With 4 bases clipped from V and 5 bases from J, the junction kept 27 bases outside the gene matches. This CDR3 is built from 22 residues. For the CDR3, the DNA is TGTGCCAGCAGTGTTTACACGATTCTGTACAGGGGGCGACAGAGAACTGATCAGCCCCAGCATTTT. It specifies CASSVYTILYRGRQRTDQPQHF.

In its sample, this clone was seen once. The chain's CDR3 is CASSLGDYLNEQFF. In nucleotides, the CDR3 is TGTGCCAGCAGCTTGGGAGACTACCTCAATGAGCAGTTCTTC. This chain uses TRBV5-5 with TRBJ2-1; possibly TRBD2 for D (5 bases). The germline V gene has CDR1 SGHKS and CDR2 YYEKEE (reference sequence). The CDR3 spans 14 residues. V was trimmed by 0 bases and J by 6 bases, leaving 10 bases between them.

The gene calls are TRBV11-2 and TRBJ1-6, with 7 bases identical to TRBD1. The V and J ends lost 8 bases and 8 bases, in that order; junction bases with no gene match: 9. The germline CDR1 and CDR2 sequences are SGHAT and FQNNGV. This CDR3 has 14 residues. CDR3 sequence reads: CASDETGFDSPLHF. The CDR3, as DNA: TGTGCCAGCGACGAGACAGGGTTCGATTCACCCCTCCACTTT.

CDR3 region: CASSQQRVYQETQYF. CDR3 in DNA: TGTGCCAGCAGCCAGCAGCGGGTGTACCAAGAGACCCAGTACTTC. The chain combines TRBV7-9 with TRBJ2-5; D may be TRBD2 (6 bases). The CDR3 runs 15 residues. CDR1 is SEHNR and CDR2 is FQNEAQ in the germline V gene (reference sequence). Trimming pared 5 bases from V and 0 bases from J, leaving 13 bases between.

The rearrangement joins TRBV2 to TRBJ2-1; tentatively, D is TRBD2 (6 bases). This CDR3 is 15 amino acids long. Germline values: CDR1 SNHLY, CDR2 FYNNEI. Trimming stripped 7 bases from V and 0 bases from J, with 13 bases between. CDR3 in amino acids: CASTLGTRSYNEQFF. Here the CDR3 DNA reads TGTGCCAGCACCCTCGGGACTCGCTCCTACAATGAGCAGTTCTTC. Full variable domain (remainder filled in from reference TRBV2 and TRBJ2-1): EPEVTQTPSHQVTQMGQEVILRCVPISNHLYFYWYRQILGQKVEFLVSFYNNEISEKSEIFDDQFSVERPDGSNFTLKIRSTKLEDSAMYFCASTLGTRSYNEQFFGPGTRLTVL.

The rearrangement joins TRBV3-1 (or the pseudogene TRBV3-2) to TRBJ1-3; 7 nucleotides match TRBD1. CDR1 LGHDT and CDR2 YNNKEL come from the germline V gene (reference sequence). This CDR3 has 15 residues. J lost 2 bases, V lost 1 base, and 2 bases had no gene match. This CDR3 is CASSQAQGAGNTIYF. The CDR3, as DNA: TGTGCCAGCAGCCAAGCGCAGGGGGCTGGAAACACCATATATTTT.

The chain combines TRBV11-3 with TRBJ2-5, with 7 bases aligning to TRBD1. Germline CDR1 reads SGHNT; CDR2 reads YENEEA. The CDR3 spans 15 residues. The V gene end was trimmed by 0 bases and the J gene end by 2 bases; junction bases not matched to a gene: 3. The CDR3 reads CASSLEGGLQETQYF. As DNA, the CDR3 is TGTGCCAGCAGCTTAGAAGGGGGCCTTCAAGAGACCCAGTACTTC.

V usage is TRBV5-1 and J usage is TRBJ1-1; 9 bases fit TRBD1. V gave up 4 bases and J gave up 1 base; unmatched junction bases: 8. The germline CDR1 and CDR2 sequences are SGHRS and YFSETQ. This CDR3 spans 16 amino acids. In nucleotides, the CDR3 is TGCGCCAGCAGCCCACAGGGGGCAGAGGAGAACACTGAAGCTTTCTTT. Translating gives CASSPQGAEENTEAFF.

The chain recombines TRBV21-1 with TRBJ1-4; TRBD1 is the table's D call and was not checked against the DNA. TRBV21-1 is noted as a pseudogene. The CDR3 consists of 14 residues. CDR3 coding DNA: TGTGCCAGCGGATACAGGGGACCGGGTGAAAAACTGTTTTTT. This codes for CASGYRGPGEKLFF.

The chain joins TRBV24-1 to TRBJ2-1; possibly TRBD2 for D (6 bases). V dropped 3 bases and J dropped 0 bases, with 14 bases sitting between them. The CDR3 has 17 residues. Germline-derived CDR1 and CDR2 are KGHDR and SFDVKD. CDR3 sequence reads: CATSDAAGPSSYNEQFF. The CDR3 nucleotides are TGTGCCACCAGTGATGCTGCGGGACCCAGCTCCTACAATGAGCAGTTCTTC.

V and J are TRBV5-1 and TRBJ2-2, with 9 positions matching TRBD1. CDR1 SGHRS and CDR2 YFSETQ come from the germline V gene. The CDR3 spans 17 residues. With V trimmed by 0 bases and J by 1 base, 4 bases remained unmatched. CDR3 protein: CASSLDPGQGNTGELFF. The DNA of the CDR3 is TGCGCCAGCAGCTTGGACCCGGGACAGGGGAACACCGGGGAGCTGTTTTTT.

The chain has TRBV5-4 and TRBJ2-2; no firm D call. CDR3 size: 14 residues. Germline values: CDR1 SGHNT, CDR2 YYREEE (reference sequence). Trimming took 0 bases from V and 1 from J, leaving 4 bases between them. The CDR3 DNA follows: TGTGCCAGCAGCTTGGGACTGAACACCGGGGAGCTGTTTTTT. It encodes CASSLGLNTGELFF.

The chain is built from TRBV19 and TRBJ1-4; D gene uncertain. Trimming shortened V by 6 bases and J by 8 bases, and 7 bases separated the two germline ends. This CDR3 has 11 amino acids. The germline CDR1 and CDR2 sequences are LNHDA and SQIVND (reference sequence). The CDR3: CASRKLEKLFF. CDR3 DNA sequence: TGTGCCAGTAGGAAGCTCGAAAAACTGTTTTTT.

The chain has TRBV5-1 and TRBJ1-1, with 8 bases aligning to TRBD1. The length of the CDR3 is 16 residues. The V gene end was trimmed by 3 bases and the J gene end by 2 bases; junction bases not matched to a gene: 9. Germline V gene data show CDR1 as SGHRS and CDR2 as YFSETQ. The DNA of the CDR3 is TGCGCCAGCAGCTGGGCCGACAGGGGACCTAACACTGAAGCTTTCTTT. Translating it yields CASSWADRGPNTEAFF.

The chain is built from TRBV6-1 and TRBJ2-7; 11 nucleotides align to TRBD2. CDR3 size: 15 residues. CDR1 and CDR2 (germline): MNHNS, SASEGT. The CDR3 spells CASSEVSGRATPLDV. The DNA for the CDR3 is TGTGCCAGCAGTGAAGTTAGCGGGAGGGCCACCCCTCTTGACGTC.

This chain connects TRBV11-3 to TRBJ2-2, with D tentatively TRBD2 (5 bases). Looked up from germline, CDR1 is SGHNT and CDR2 is YENEEA. This CDR3 region has 14 residues. Trimming removed 2 bases from V and 2 bases from J, with 6 bases in between. The CDR3, as DNA: TGTGCCAGCAGCTTACTAGCCAACACCGGGGAGCTGTTTTTT. This codes for CASSLLANTGELFF.

CDR3 region: CATSDLQSGSYNEQFF. The DNA for the CDR3 is TGTGCCACCAGTGATTTGCAGAGCGGGAGTTACAATGAGCAGTTCTTC. The chain uses TRBV24-1 and TRBJ2-1; 8 bases align to TRBD2. Germline V CDR1 and CDR2: KGHDR, SFDVKD. This CDR3 has 16 amino acids. The V gene end was trimmed by 0 bases and the J gene end by 4 bases; junction bases not matched to a gene: 4.

V gene TRBV7-9 combines with J gene TRBJ1-4, with D possibly being TRBD1 (6 bases). Germline V CDR1 and CDR2: SEHNR, FQNEAQ (reference sequence). The CDR3 is 14 residues long. Trimming took off 7 bases at V and 5 bases at J, with 14 bases between the two ends. CDR3 nucleotide sequence: TGTGCCAGCAACAGGGCGGGGGCGAATGAAAAACTGTTTTTT. Translation: CASNRAGANEKLFF.